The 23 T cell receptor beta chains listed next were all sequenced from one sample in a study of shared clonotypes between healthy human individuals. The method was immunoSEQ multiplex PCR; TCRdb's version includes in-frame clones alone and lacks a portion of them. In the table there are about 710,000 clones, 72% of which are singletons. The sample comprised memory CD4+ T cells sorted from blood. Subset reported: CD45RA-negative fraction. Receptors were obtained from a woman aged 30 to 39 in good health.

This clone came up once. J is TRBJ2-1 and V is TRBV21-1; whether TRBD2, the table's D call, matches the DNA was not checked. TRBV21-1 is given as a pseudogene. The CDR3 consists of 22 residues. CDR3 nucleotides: TGTGCCAGCAGCCCAACCGTCCCCCCTAGCGGATCTCTATTCTCCTTCTACAATGAGCAGTTCTTC. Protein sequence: CASSPTVPPSGSLFSFYNEQFF.

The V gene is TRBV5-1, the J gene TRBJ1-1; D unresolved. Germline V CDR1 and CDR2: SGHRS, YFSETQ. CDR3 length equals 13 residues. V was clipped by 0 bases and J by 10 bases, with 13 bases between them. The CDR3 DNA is TGCGCCAGCAGCTTGGGGCAAGGACTTGCAGCTTTCTTT. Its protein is CASSLGQGLAAFF.

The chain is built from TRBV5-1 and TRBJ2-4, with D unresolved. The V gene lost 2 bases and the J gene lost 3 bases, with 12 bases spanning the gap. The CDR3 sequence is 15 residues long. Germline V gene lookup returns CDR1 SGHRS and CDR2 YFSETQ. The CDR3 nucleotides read TGCGCCAGCAGCTTTGGGTCGGACGGCAAAAACATTCAGTACTTC. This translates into CASSFGSDGKNIQYF.

CDR3: CASSESPRTVTSGTDTLGYNEQFF. Written as DNA, the CDR3 is TGCGCCAGCAGTGAGTCGCCGAGGACTGTGACTAGCGGGACGGACACATTAGGTTACAATGAGCAGTTCTTC. The V call is TRBV10-2, the J call TRBJ2-1; 11 nucleotides align to TRBD2. Germline CDR1 and CDR2: WSHSY and SAAADI. J gave up 4 bases and V 0 bases, and 26 bases lay outside the gene matches. This CDR3 contains 24 residues.

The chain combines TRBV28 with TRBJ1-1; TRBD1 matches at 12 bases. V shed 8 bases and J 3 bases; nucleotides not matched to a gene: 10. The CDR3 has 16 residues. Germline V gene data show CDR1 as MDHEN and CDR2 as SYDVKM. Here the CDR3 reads CASLKSGTGGHTEAFF. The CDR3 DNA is TGTGCCAGCCTAAAATCGGGGACAGGGGGCCACACTGAAGCTTTCTTT.

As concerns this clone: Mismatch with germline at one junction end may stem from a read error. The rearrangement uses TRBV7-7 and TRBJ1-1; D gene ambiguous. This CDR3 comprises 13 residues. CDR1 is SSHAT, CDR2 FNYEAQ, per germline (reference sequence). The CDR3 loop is CASTLVMNTEAFF. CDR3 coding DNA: TGTGCCAGCACCTTAGTGATGAACACTGAAGCTTTCTTT.

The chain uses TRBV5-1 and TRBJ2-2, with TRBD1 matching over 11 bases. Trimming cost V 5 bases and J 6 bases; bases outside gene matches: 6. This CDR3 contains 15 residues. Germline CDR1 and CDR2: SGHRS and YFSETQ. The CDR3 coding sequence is TGCGCCAGCAGGACCGGGACAGGGGGATCCGGGGAGCTGTTTTTT. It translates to CASRTGTGGSGELFF. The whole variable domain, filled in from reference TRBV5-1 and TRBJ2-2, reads KAGVTQTPRYLIKTRGQQVTLSCSPISGHRSVSWYQQTPGQGLQFLFEYFSETQRNKGNFPGRFSGRQFSNSRSEMNVSTLELGDSALYLCASRTGTGGSGELFFGEGSRLTVL.

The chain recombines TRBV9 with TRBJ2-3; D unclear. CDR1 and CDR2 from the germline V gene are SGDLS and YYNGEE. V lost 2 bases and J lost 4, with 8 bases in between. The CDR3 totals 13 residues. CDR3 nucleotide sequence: TGTGCCAGCAGCGTGTCTGGTCCAGATACGCAGTATTTT. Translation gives CASSVSGPDTQYF. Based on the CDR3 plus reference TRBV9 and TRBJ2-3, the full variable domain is DSGVTQTPKHLITATGQRVTLRCSPRSGDLSVYWYQQSLDQGLQFLIQYYNGEERAKGNILERFSAQQFPDLHSELNLSSLELGDSALYFCASSVSGPDTQYFGPGTRLTVL.

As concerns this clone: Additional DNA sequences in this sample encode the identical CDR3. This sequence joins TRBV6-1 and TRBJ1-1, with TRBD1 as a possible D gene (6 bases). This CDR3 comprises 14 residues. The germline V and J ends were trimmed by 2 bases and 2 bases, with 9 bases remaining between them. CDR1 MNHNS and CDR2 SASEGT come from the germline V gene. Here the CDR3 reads CASSEWGANTEAFF. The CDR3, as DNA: TGTGCCAGCAGTGAATGGGGGGCTAACACTGAAGCTTTCTTT.

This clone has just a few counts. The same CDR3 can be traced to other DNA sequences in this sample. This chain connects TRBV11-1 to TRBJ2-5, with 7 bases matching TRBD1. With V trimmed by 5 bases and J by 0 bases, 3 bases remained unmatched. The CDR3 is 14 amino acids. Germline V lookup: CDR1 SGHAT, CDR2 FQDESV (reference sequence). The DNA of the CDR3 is TGTGCCAGCAGCCTGGGACAGTACCAAGAGACCCAGTACTTC. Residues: CASSLGQYQETQYF.

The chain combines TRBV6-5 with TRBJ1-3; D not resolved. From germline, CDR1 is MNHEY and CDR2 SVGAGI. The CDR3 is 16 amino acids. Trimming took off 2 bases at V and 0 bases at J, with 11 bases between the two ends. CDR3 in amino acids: CASSYVNPSSGNTIYF. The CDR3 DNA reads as TGTGCCAGCAGTTACGTAAACCCTAGCTCTGGAAACACCATATATTTT.

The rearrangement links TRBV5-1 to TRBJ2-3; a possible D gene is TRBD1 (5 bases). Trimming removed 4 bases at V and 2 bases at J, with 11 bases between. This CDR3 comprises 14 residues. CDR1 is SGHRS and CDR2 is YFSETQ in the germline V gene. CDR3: CASSDVGATDTQYF. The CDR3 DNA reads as TGCGCCAGCAGCGACGTTGGGGCCACAGATACGCAGTATTTT.

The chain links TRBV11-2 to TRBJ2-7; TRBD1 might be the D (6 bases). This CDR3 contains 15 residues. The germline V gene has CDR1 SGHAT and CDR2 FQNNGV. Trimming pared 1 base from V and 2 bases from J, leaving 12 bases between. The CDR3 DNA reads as TGTGCCAGCAGCTTAGGGGGGCGGGCGCCCTACGAGCAGTACTTC. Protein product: CASSLGGRAPYEQYF.

In DNA, the CDR3 is TGTGCCAGCAGTGAAGAGTTAGGGACTAGCGGGAGTATGGATACGCAGTATTTT. This encodes CASSEELGTSGSMDTQYF. The chain recombines TRBV2 with TRBJ2-3, with TRBD2 identical over 14 bases. V lost 1 base and J lost 6; bases outside the gene matches: 9. The CDR3 loop spans 18 amino acids. CDR1 and CDR2 (germline): SNHLY, FYNNEI.

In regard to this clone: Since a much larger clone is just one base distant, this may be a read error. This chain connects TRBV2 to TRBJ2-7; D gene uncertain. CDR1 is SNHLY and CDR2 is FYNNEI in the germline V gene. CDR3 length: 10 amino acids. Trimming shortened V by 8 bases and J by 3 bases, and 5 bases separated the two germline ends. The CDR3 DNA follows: TGTGCCAGCGGGGACTACGAGCAGTACTTC. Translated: CASGDYEQYF.

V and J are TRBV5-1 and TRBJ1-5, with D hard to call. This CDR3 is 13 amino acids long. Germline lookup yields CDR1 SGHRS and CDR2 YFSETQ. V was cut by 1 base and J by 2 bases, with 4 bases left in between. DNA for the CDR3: TGCGCCAGCAGCTTGAACGGCAATCAGCCCCAGCATTTT. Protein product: CASSLNGNQPQHF. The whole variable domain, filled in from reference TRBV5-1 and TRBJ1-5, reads KAGVTQTPRYLIKTRGQQVTLSCSPISGHRSVSWYQQTPGQGLQFLFEYFSETQRNKGNFPGRFSGRQFSNSRSEMNVSTLELGDSALYLCASSLNGNQPQHFGDGTRLSIL.

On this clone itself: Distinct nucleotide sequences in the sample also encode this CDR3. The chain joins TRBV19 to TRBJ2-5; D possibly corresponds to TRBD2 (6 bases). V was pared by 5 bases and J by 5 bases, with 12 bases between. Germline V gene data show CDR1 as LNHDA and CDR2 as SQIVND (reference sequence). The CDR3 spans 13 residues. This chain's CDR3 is CASSSSGRETQYF. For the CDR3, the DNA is TGTGCCAGTAGTTCTTCGGGGAGGGAGACCCAGTACTTC. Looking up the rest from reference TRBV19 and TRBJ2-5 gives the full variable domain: DGGITQSPKYLFRKEGQNVTLSCEQNLNHDAMYWYRQDPGQGLRLIYYSQIVNDFQKGDIAEGYSVSREKKESFPLTVTSAQKNPTAFYLCASSSSGRETQYFGPGTRLLVL.

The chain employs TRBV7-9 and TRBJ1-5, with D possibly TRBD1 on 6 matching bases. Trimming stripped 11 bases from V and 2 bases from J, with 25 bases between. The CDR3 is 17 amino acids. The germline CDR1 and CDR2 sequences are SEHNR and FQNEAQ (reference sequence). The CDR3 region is CARVQGRRPHCNQPQHF. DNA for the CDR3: TGTGCCCGAGTACAGGGCCGCCGCCCCCATTGCAATCAGCCCCAGCATTTT.

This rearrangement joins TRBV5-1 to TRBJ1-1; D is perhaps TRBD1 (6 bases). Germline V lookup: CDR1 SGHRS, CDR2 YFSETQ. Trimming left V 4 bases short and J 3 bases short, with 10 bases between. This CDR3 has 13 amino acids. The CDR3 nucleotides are TGCGCCAGCAGCCCCCGGGGGCACACTGAAGCTTTCTTT. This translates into CASSPRGHTEAFF.

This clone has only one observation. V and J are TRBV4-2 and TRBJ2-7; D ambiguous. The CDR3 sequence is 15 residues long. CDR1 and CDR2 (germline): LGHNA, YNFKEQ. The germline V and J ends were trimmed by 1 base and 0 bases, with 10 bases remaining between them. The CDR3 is CASSQVGGNSYEQYF. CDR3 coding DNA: TGTGCCAGCAGCCAAGTGGGCGGTAACTCCTACGAGCAGTACTTC.

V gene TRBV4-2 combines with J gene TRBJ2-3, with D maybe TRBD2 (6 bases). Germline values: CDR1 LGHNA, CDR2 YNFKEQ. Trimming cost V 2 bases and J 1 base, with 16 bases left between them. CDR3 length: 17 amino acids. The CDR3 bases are TGTGCCAGCAGCCAAAACCCACAGCGGAGGGGCACAGATACGCAGTATTTT. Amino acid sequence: CASSQNPQRRGTDTQYF.

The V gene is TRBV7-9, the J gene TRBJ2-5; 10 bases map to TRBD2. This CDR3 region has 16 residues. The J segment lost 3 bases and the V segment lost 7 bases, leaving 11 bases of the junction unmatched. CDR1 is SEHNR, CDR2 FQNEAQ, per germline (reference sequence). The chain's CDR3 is CASIPTWLAGEETQYF. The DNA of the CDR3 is TGTGCCAGCATCCCCACGTGGCTAGCGGGAGAAGAGACCCAGTACTTC.

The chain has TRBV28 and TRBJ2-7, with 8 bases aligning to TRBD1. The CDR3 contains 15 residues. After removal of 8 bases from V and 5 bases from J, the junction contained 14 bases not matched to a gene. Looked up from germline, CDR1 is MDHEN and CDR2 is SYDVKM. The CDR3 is CASRGTGTPRHEQYF. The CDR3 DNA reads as TGTGCCAGCCGCGGGACAGGAACACCCCGCCACGAGCAGTACTTC.